This entry lists 12 T cell receptor beta chains sequenced from one sample in a study of blood T cell repertoires in COVID-19. The assay was immunoSEQ multiplex PCR, and TCRdb's table has in-frame clones only and misses some. The data hold 150,000 to 200,000 clones, with approximately 86% observed a single time. The sequenced sample was peripheral blood. These receptors were collected from a man in his 60s with acute or convalescent COVID-19.

The chain has TRBV4-1 and TRBJ1-2; TRBD1 aligns across 7 bases. Germline-derived CDR1 and CDR2 are MGHRA and YSYEKL. The V gene end was trimmed by 3 bases and the J gene end by 5 bases; junction bases not matched to a gene: 6. The CDR3 totals 14 residues. The CDR3 here is CASSQADRVYGYTF. CDR3 in DNA: TGCGCCAGCAGCCAGGCTGACAGGGTTTATGGCTACACCTTC.

The chain has TRBV6-5 and TRBJ1-2; perhaps TRBD1 as D (5 bases). Germline loops: CDR1 MNHEY, CDR2 SVGAGI. This CDR3 contains 15 residues. V lost 4 bases to trimming and J lost 4 bases, with 16 bases between them. The CDR3, as DNA: TGTGCCAGCAGTTCAGGCGGAGGGGAGCGCTATGGCTACACCTTC. Translated, it gives CASSSGGGERYGYTF.

This clone has at least ten counts. The chain employs TRBV6-5 and TRBJ1-1; D perhaps matches TRBD1 (5 bases). Trimming removed 5 bases at V and 2 bases at J, with 15 bases between. The CDR3 contains 15 residues. CDR1 and CDR2 from the germline V gene are MNHEY and SVGAGI. For the CDR3, the DNA is TGTGCCAGCAGTCGAGGCTGGGGCAGCAACACTGAAGCTTTCTTT. It is translated as CASSRGWGSNTEAFF.

The genes are TRBV5-1 and TRBJ2-7; D ambiguous. Looked up from germline, CDR1 is SGHRS and CDR2 is YFSETQ. The CDR3 is 13 residues long. The V end was cut by 0 bases, the J end by 5 bases, with 9 bases between. The CDR3 coding sequence is TGCGCCAGCAGCTTGGGATGGTTAGACGAGCAGTACTTC. This translates into CASSLGWLDEQYF.

This chain connects TRBV7-6 to TRBJ2-1, with D possibly matching TRBD1 (5 bases). Per the germline V gene, CDR1 is SGHVS and CDR2 is FNYEAQ. V was cut by 3 bases and J by 6 bases, with 15 bases left in between. The CDR3 has 15 amino acids. CDR3 protein: CASSLVDRGSNEQFF. The CDR3 DNA reads TGTGCCAGCAGCTTGGTTGACAGAGGTTCCAATGAGCAGTTCTTC.

V gene TRBV30 combines with J gene TRBJ2-7; tentative D call: TRBD1 (6 bases). This CDR3 region has 12 residues. The V end lost 7 bases, the J end lost 3 bases, and 13 bases lay between the germline ends. The germline gives CDR1 GTSNPN, CDR2 SVGIG (reference sequence). CDR3 in DNA: TGTGCCTACGGACAGCTATACTACGAGCAGTACTTC. This sequence encodes CAYGQLYYEQYF. The variable domain in full, with the rest retrieved from reference TRBV30 and TRBJ2-7, is SQTIHQWPATLVQPVGSPLSLECTVEGTSNPNLYWYRQAAGRGLQLLFYSVGIGQISSEVPQNLSASRPQDRQFILSSKKLLLSDSGFYLCAYGQLYYEQYFGPGTRLTVT.

The chain uses TRBV5-1 and TRBJ2-1, with unresolved D. The V and J ends lost 0 bases and 7 bases respectively, with 11 bases between them. The length of the CDR3 is 14 residues. Germline V gives CDR1 SGHRS, CDR2 YFSETQ. The CDR3: CASSLEPGQNEQFF. The CDR3 nucleotides read TGCGCCAGCAGCTTGGAACCAGGTCAAAATGAGCAGTTCTTC.

The genes are TRBV20-1 and TRBJ2-7; 9 nucleotides line up with TRBD1. Germline V gives CDR1 DFQATT, CDR2 SNEGSKA (reference sequence). The CDR3 totals 16 residues. The V gene end was trimmed by 3 bases and the J gene end by 2 bases; junction bases not matched to a gene: 11. The CDR3, as DNA: TGCAGTGCTAGTCCGTACCTGGGACAGGGAACCTACGAGCAGTACTTC. Translation gives CSASPYLGQGTYEQYF.

This clone is a singleton in its sample. This chain connects TRBV10-3 to TRBJ2-3; the match to TRBD2 covers 13 bases. V shed 10 bases, J shed 2 bases, and the junction held 3 bases outside the gene matches. This CDR3 has 14 residues. Germline assignment: CDR1 ENHRY and CDR2 SYGVKD. The DNA for the CDR3 is TGTGCCACCGGACTAGCGGGAGACACAGATACGCAGTATTTT. This sequence encodes CATGLAGDTDTQYF.

Here the CDR3 reads CASTELVLNPDTQYF. The CDR3 DNA reads as TGTGCCAGCACGGAACTAGTTTTAAACCCAGATACGCAGTATTTT. The chain joins TRBV2 to TRBJ2-3; perhaps TRBD2 as D (5 bases). The CDR3 contains 15 residues. Germline V gives CDR1 SNHLY, CDR2 FYNNEI. V lost 7 bases and J lost 4, with 18 bases in between.

This chain connects TRBV28 to TRBJ1-2, with 8 positions matching TRBD1. Germline values: CDR1 MDHEN, CDR2 SYDVKM. The CDR3 runs to 14 residues. J lost 8 bases, V lost 5 bases, and 10 bases had no gene match. CDR3 protein: CASSPAGGAFGYTF. CDR3 coding DNA: TGTGCCAGCAGTCCTGCAGGGGGCGCGTTCGGCTACACCTTC.

This chain connects TRBV5-1 to TRBJ2-1; TRBD2 matches at 8 bases. The V gene's germline CDR1 is SGHRS and CDR2 YFSETQ. The CDR3 covers 16 residues. V lost 3 bases and J lost 10; bases outside the gene matches: 15. The CDR3 is CASSSSVPSGPREQFF. The DNA of the CDR3 is TGCGCCAGCAGCTCCTCCGTGCCTAGCGGGCCGCGGGAGCAGTTCTTC.